This TCR beta chain emerged from a study of cytomegalovirus exposure and HLA in healthy donors. Method: immunoSEQ multiplex PCR; TCRdb's copy keeps in-frame clones and lacks some. The table includes under 150,000 clones, around 87% detected once. This clonotype was sampled from a man aged 18 to 29 in good health and CMV-seropositive. Sequencing was carried out using PBMCs.

CDR3 in amino acids: CASSLVQAGNYGYTF. CDR3 sequence (DNA): TGTGCCAGCAGCTTAGTACAGGCCGGGAACTATGGCTACACCTTC. This sequence joins TRBV11-2 and TRBJ1-2; weak D call: TRBD1 (5 bases). V was shortened by 1 base and J by 2 bases, with 11 bases between the two germline ends. This CDR3 is 15 amino acids long. In germline, CDR1 is SGHAT, CDR2 FQNNGV.